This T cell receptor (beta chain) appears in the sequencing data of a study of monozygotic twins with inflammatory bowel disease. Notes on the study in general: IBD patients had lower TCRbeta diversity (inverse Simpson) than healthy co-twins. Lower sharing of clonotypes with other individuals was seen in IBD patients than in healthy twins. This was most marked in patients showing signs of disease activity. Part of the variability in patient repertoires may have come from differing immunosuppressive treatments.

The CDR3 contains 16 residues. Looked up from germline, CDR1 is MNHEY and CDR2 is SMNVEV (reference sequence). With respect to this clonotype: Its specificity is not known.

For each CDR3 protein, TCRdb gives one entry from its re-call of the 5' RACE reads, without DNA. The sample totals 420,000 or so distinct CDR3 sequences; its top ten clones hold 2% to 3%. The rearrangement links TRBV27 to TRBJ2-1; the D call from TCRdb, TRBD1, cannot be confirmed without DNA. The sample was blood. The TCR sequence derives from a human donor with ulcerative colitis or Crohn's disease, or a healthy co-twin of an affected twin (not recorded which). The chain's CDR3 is CASSPTGSFLYNEQFF.